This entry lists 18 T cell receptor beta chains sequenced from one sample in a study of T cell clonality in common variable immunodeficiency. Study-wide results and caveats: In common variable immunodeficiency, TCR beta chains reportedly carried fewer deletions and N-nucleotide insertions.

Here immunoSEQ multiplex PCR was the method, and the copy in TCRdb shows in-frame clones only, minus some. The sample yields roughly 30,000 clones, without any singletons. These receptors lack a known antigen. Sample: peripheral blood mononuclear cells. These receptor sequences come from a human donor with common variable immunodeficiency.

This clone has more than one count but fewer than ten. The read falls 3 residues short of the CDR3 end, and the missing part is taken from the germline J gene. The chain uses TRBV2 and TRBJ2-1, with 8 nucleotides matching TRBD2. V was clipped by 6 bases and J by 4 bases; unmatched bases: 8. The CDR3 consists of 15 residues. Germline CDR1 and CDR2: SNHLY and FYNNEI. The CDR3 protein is CASRGSSGRYNEQFF. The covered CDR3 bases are TGTGCCAGCAGGGGGTCTAGCGGGCGATACAATGAG.

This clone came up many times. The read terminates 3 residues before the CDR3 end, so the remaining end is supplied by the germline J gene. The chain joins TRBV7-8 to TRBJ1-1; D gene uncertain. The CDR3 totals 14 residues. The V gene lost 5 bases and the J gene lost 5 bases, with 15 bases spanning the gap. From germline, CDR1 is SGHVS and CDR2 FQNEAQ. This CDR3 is CASSRTQGFTEAFF. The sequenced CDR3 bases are TGTGCCAGCAGCCGGACTCAAGGATTTACTGAA.

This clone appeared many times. Here the CDR3 reads CASSLYTGTSGRAGWGETQYF. The DNA read from the CDR3 is TGTGCCAGCAGTTTATACACCGGGACTAGCGGGAGGGCCGGCTGGGGGGAGACC. This chain connects TRBV27 to TRBJ2-5; 16 nucleotides match TRBD2. The read ends 3 residues shy of where the CDR3 ends; the end is completed using the germline J gene. The J segment lost 5 bases and the V segment lost 1 base, leaving 16 bases of the junction unmatched. The CDR3 loop spans 21 amino acids. In germline, CDR1 is MNHEY, CDR2 SMNVEV (reference sequence).

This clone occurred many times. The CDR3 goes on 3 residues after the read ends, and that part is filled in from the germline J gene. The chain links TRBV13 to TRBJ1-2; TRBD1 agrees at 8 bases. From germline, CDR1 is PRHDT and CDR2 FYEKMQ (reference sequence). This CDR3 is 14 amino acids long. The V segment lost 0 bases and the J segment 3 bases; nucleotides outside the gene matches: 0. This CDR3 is CASSLGTGDYGYTF. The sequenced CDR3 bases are TGTGCCAGCAGCTTAGGGACAGGGGACTATGGC.

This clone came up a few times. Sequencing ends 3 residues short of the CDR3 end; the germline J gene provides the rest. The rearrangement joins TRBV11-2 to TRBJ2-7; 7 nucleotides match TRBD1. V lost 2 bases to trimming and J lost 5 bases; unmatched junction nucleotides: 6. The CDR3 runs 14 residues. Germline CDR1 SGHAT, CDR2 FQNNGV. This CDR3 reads CASSLPGQFDEQYF. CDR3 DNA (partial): TGTGCCAGCAGCTTACCGGGACAGTTCGACGAG. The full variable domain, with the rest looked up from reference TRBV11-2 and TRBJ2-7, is EAGVAQSPRYKIIEKRQSVAFWCNPISGHATLYWYQQILGQGPKLLIQFQNNGVVDDSQLPKDRFSAERLKGVDSTLKIQPAKLEDSAVYLCASSLPGQFDEQYFGPGTRLTVT.

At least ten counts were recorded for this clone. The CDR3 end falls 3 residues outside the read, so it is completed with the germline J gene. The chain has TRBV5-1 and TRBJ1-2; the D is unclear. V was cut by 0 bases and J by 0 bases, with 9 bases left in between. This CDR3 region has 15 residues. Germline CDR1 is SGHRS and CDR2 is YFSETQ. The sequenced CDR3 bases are TGCGCCAGCAGCTTGGACGCCAGTACTAACTATGGC. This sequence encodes CASSLDASTNYG. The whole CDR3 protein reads CASSLDASTNYGYTF.

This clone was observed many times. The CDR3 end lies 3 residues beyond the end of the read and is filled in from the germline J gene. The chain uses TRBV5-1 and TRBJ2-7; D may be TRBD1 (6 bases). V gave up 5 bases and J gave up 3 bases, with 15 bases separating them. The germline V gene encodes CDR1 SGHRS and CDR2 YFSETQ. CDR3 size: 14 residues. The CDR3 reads CASRLSGTLYEQYF. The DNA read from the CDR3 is TGCGCCAGCAGACTTTCCGGGACACTCTACGAG.

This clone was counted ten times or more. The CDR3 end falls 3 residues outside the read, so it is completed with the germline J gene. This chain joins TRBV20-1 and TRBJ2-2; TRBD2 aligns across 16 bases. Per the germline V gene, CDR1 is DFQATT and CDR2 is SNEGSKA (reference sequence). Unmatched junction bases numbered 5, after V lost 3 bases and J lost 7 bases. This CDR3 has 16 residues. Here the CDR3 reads CSARGTSGRVGGELFF. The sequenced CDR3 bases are TGCAGTGCTAGGGGGACTAGCGGGAGGGTAGGCGGGGAG.

Partial CDR3 DNA: TGTGCCAGCAGTTCGACTAATAATGAG. The encoded protein is CASSSTNNE. The full-length CDR3 reads as CASSSTNNEQFF. V usage is TRBV7-9 and J usage is TRBJ2-1, with D tentatively TRBD2 (5 bases). The read gets to within 3 residues of the CDR3 end, and the germline J gene fills in the rest. V lost 6 bases and J 7 bases, leaving 10 bases between the germline ends. The length of the CDR3 is 12 residues. Germline V gene lookup returns CDR1 SEHNR and CDR2 FQNEAQ (reference sequence).

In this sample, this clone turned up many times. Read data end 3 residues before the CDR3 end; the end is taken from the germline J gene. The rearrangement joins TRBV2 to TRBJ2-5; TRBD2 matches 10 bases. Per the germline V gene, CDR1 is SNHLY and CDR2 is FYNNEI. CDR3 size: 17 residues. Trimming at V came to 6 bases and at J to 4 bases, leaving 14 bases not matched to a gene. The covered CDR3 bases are TGTGCCAGCAGCGGGATTCTAGCGGGAGATTTCGCAGAGACC. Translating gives CASSGILAGDFAET. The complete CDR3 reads CASSGILAGDFAETQYF.

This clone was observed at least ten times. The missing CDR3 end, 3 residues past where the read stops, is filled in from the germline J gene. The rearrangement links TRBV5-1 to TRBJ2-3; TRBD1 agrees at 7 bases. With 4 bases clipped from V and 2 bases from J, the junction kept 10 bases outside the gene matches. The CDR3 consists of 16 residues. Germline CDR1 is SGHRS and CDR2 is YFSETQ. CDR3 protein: CASSTLLTGTTDTQYF. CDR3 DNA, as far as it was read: TGCGCCAGCAGCACCCTACTGACAGGGACCACAGATACG.

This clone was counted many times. CDR3 in amino acids: CAWSGGGGNEQFF. The sequenced CDR3 bases are TGTGCCTGGAGCGGGGGCGGGGGCAATGAG. The chain has TRBV30 and TRBJ2-1; weak D call: TRBD2 (7 bases). The read gets to within 3 residues of the CDR3 end, and the germline J gene fills in the rest. V was shortened by 3 bases and J by 6 bases, with 12 bases between the two germline ends. Germline V gene sequence: CDR1 GTSNPN, CDR2 SVGIG (reference sequence). There are 13 residues in the CDR3. Using reference TRBV30 and TRBJ2-1 for the parts outside the CDR3, the full variable domain is SQTIHQWPATLVQPVGSPLSLECTVEGTSNPNLYWYRQAAGRGLQLLFYSVGIGQISSEVPQNLSASRPQDRQFILSSKKLLLSDSGFYLCAWSGGGGNEQFFGPGTRLTVL.

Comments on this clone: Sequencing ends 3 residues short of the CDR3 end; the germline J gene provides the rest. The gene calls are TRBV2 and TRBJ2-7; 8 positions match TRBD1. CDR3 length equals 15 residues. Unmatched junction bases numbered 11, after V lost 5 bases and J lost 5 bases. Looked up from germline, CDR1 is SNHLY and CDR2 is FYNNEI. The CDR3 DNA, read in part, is TGTGCCAGCAGTTTCGACAGGGGTAATGCTGACGAG. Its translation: CASSFDRGNADE. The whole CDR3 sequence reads CASSFDRGNADEQYF.

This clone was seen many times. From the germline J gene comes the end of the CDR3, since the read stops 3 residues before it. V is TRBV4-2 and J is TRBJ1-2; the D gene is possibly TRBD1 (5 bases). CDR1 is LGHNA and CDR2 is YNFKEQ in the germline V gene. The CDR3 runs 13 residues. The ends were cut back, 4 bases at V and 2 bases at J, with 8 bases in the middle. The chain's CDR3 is CASSPRGNYGYTF. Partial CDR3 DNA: TGTGCCAGCAGCCCGAGGGGAAACTATGGC.

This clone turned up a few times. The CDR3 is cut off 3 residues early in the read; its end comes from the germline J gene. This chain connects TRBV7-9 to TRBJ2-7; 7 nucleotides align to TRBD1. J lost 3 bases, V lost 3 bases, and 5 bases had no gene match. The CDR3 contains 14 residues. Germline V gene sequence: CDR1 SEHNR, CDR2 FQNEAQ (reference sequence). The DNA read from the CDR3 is TGTGCCAGCAGCTTCGGGACAGCCGTCTACGAG. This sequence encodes CASSFGTAVYE. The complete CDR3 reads CASSFGTAVYEQYF.

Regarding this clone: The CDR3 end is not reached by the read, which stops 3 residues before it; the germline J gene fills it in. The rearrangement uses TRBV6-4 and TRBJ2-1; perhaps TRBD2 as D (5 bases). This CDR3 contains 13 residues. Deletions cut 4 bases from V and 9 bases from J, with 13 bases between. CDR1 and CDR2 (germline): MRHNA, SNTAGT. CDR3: CASSVQSGTEQFF. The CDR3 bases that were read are TGTGCCAGCAGTGTCCAAAGCGGCACTGAG.

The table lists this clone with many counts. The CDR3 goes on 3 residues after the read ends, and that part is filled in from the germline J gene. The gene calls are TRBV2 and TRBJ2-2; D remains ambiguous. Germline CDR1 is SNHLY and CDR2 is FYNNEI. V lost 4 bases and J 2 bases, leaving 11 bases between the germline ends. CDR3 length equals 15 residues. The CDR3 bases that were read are TGTGCCAGCAGTGTCGGCAGGTCCAACACCGGGGAG. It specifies CASSVGRSNTGE. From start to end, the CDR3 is CASSVGRSNTGELFF. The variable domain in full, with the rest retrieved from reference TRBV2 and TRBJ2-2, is EPEVTQTPSHQVTQMGQEVILRCVPISNHLYFYWYRQILGQKVEFLVSFYNNEISEKSEIFDDQFSVERPDGSNFTLKIRSTKLEDSAMYFCASSVGRSNTGELFFGEGSRLTVL.

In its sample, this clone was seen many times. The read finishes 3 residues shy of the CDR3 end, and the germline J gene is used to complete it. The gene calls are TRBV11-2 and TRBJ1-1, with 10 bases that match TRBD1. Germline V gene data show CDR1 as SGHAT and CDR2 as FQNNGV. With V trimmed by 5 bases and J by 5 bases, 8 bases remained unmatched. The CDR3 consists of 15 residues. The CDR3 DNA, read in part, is TGTGCCAGCAGCATCCGACAGGGGGCTGATACTGAA. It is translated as CASSIRQGADTE. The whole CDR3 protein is CASSIRQGADTEAFF.